One sample yielded the 4 T cell receptor beta chains listed below, sequenced in a study of cytomegalovirus exposure and HLA in healthy donors (dated by TCRdb to 2016 to 2017). Library generation was performed with the immunoSEQ multiplex PCR assay. For the multiplex PCR, a mixture combining 60 forward primers for TCR Vbeta segments and 13 reverse primers for TCR Jbeta segments was used. The table was pulled from immuneACCESS by TCRdb, which kept in-frame rearrangements only. Such tables lose some clones; where checked, under half of the loss comes from unresolved V genes, and the rest has no known cause. This sample holds about 200,000 clones; 82% were observed only once. Of the sample, about 0.094% is held by the ten largest clones. The sample taken for sequencing was PBMCs. The source is a boy aged 2-9 years in good health and CMV-seronegative.

The rearrangement links TRBV18 to TRBJ1-4; TRBD1 agrees at 9 bases. Germline V CDR1 and CDR2: KGHSH, LQKENI. After removal of 5 bases from V and 4 bases from J, the junction contained 5 bases not matched to a gene. This CDR3 is built from 15 residues. The CDR3 DNA is TGTGCCAGCTCAACTCGACAGGGGGGTAATGAAAAACTGTTTTTT. It yields the protein CASSTRQGGNEKLFF.

This chain uses TRBV7-2 with TRBJ1-1; D is possibly TRBD1 (5 bases). Germline V gene data show CDR1 as SGHTA and CDR2 as FQGNSA. The germline V and J ends were trimmed by 1 base and 5 bases, with 8 bases remaining between them. The CDR3 has 13 residues. The DNA for the CDR3 is TGTGCCAGCAGCTTAGAAGGGGCAACTGAAGCTTTCTTT. This translates into CASSLEGATEAFF. The full variable domain, completed using reference TRBV7-2 and TRBJ1-1, is GAGVSQSPSNKVTEKGKDVELRCDPISGHTALYWYRQSLGQGLEFLIYFQGNSAPDKSGLPSDRFSAERTGGSVSTLTIQRTQQEDSAVYLCASSLEGATEAFFGQGTRLTVV.

A single count supports this clone. The identical CDR3 is also encoded by other nucleotide sequences in the sample. This chain links TRBV5-1 with TRBJ1-1; D unclear. CDR1 and CDR2 (germline): SGHRS, YFSETQ. This CDR3 region has 13 residues. With 0 bases removed from V and 2 bases from J, the gap between germline ends came to 5 bases. The DNA of the CDR3 is TGCGCCAGCAGCTTGGGTGGCAACACTGAAGCTTTCTTT. This codes for CASSLGGNTEAFF.

The chain carries TRBV5-1 and TRBJ2-5; possibly TRBD2 for D (5 bases). The CDR3 totals 15 residues. Trimming pared 4 bases from V and 1 base from J, leaving 14 bases between. The germline CDR1 and CDR2 sequences are SGHRS and YFSETQ. Here the CDR3 DNA reads TGCGCCAGCAGCCAATCTCACCTAGCCCAAGAGACCCAGTACTTC. Its protein is CASSQSHLAQETQYF. Using reference TRBV5-1 and TRBJ2-5 for the parts outside the CDR3, the full variable domain is KAGVTQTPRYLIKTRGQQVTLSCSPISGHRSVSWYQQTPGQGLQFLFEYFSETQRNKGNFPGRFSGRQFSNSRSEMNVSTLELGDSALYLCASSQSHLAQETQYFGPGTRLLVL.